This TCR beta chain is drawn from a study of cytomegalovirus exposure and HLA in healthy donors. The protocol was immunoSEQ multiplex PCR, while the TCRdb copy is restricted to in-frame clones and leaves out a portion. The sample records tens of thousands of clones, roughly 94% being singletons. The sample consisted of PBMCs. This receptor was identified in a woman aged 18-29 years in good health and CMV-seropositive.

DNA for the CDR3: TGTGCCATCAGTGAGCTGTTAGCGGAGGTCCTACCATGGGAGACCCAGTACTTC. It is translated as CAISELLAEVLPWETQYF. The chain couples TRBV10-3 to TRBJ2-5; D might be TRBD2 (6 bases). There are 18 residues in the CDR3. Looked up from germline, CDR1 is ENHRY and CDR2 is SYGVKD. Trimming stripped 2 bases from V and 5 bases from J, with 24 bases between.